This T cell receptor beta chain came from a study of technical replicates of blood from a handful of donors. TCRdb's table, derived via immunoSEQ multiplex PCR, lists solely in-frame clones and lacks some. The table lists tens of thousands of clones, about nine tenths of them singletons. Comment on this clone: At one of its ends the junction is not consistent with the germline gene, which may arise from a read error.

CDR3 length: 15 amino acids. CDR1 is SQVTM and CDR2 is ANQGSEA in the germline V gene. The specimen sequenced was T cells isolated from PBMCs. V gene TRBV29-1 combines with J gene TRBJ2-7; TRBD1 matches 12 bases. This sequence originates from a human donor in good health. CDR3 amino acids: CSAESRDRGLYEQYF. For the CDR3, the DNA is TGCAGCGCTGAAAGCCGGGACAGGGGGCTCTACGAGCAGTACTTC.